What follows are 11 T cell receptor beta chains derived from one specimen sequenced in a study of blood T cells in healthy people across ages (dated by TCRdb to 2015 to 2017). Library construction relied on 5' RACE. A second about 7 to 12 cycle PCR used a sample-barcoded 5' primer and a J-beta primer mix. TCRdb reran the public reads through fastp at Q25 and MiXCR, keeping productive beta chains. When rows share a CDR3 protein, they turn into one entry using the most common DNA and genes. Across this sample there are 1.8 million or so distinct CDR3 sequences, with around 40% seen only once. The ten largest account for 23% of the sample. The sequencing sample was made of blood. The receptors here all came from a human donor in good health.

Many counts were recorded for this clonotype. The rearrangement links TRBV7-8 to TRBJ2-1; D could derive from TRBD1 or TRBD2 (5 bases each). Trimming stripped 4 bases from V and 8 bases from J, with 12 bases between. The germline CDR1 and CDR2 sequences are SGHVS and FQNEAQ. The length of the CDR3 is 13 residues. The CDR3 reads CASSSGPFDEQFF. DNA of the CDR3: TGTGCCAGCAGCTCGGGACCGTTCGATGAGCAGTTCTTC.

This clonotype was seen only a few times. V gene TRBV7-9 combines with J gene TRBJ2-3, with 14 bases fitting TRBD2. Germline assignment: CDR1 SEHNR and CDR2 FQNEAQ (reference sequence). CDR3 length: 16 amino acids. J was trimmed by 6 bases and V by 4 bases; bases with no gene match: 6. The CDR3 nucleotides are TGTGCCAGCAGCTCCACATGGACTAGCGGGGGGGATACGCAGTATTTT. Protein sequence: CASSSTWTSGGDTQYF.

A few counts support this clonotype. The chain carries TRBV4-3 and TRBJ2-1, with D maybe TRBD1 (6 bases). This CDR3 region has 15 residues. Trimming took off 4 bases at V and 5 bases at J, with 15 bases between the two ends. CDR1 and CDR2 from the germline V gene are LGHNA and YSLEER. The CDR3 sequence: CASSLSGQANNEQFF. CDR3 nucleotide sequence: TGCGCCAGCAGCCTCTCGGGACAAGCTAACAATGAGCAGTTCTTC.

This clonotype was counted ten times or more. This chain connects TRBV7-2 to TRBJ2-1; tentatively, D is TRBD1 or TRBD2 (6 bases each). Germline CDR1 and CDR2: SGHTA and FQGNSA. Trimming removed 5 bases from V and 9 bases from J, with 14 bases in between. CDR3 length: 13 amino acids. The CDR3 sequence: CASSPPGGGEQFF. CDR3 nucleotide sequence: TGTGCCAGCAGCCCCCCCGGAGGGGGTGAGCAGTTCTTC.

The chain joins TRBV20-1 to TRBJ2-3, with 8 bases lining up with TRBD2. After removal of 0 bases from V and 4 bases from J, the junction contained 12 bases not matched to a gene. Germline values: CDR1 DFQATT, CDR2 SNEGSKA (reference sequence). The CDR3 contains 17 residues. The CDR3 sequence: CSARDRESGSIADTQYF. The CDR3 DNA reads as TGCAGTGCTAGAGATCGTGAAAGCGGGAGTATCGCAGATACGCAGTATTTT.

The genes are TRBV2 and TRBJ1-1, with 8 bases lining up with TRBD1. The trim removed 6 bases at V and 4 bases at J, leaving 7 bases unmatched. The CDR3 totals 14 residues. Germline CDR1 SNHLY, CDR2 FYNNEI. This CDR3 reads CASRSRTGSTEAFF. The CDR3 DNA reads TGTGCCAGCAGGTCTCGGACAGGGAGCACTGAAGCTTTCTTT.

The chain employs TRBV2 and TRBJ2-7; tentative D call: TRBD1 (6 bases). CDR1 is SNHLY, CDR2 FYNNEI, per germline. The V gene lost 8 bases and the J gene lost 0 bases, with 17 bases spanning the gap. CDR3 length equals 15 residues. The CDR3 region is CASPDRKLSSYEQYF. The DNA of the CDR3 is TGTGCCAGCCCCGACAGGAAACTAAGCTCCTACGAGCAGTACTTC.

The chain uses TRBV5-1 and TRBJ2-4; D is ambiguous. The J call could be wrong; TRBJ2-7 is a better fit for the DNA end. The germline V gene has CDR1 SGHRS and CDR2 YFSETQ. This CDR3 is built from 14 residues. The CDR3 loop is CASRMTQTAYEQYF. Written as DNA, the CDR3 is TGCGCCAGCAGAATGACCCAGACGGCCTACGAGCAGTACTTC.

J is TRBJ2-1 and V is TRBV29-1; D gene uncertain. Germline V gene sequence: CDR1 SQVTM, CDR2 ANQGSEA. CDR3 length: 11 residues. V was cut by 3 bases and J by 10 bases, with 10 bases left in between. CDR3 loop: CSVEAKGEQFF. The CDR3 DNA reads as TGCAGCGTTGAGGCAAAAGGGGAGCAGTTCTTC.

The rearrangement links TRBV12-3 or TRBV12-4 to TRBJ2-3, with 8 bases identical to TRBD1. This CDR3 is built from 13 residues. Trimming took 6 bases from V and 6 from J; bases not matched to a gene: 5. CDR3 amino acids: CASSTGQGDTQYF. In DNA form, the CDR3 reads TGTGCCAGCAGCACCGGACAGGGCGATACGCAGTATTTT.

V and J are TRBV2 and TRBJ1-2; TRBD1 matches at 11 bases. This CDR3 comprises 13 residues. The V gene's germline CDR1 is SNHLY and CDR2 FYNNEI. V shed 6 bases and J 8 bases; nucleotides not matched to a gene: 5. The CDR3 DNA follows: TGTGCCAGCAGGGACAGGGGGCCGGAAGGCTACACCTTC. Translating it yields CASRDRGPEGYTF.